This T cell receptor (beta chain) was captured in a study of CXCR3-negative and CXCR3-positive naive CD8 T cells. CDR1 and CDR2 from the germline V gene are MNHEY and SVGAGI. The CDR3 is 14 residues long. 5' RACE that incorporated UMI labels was used to prepare the TRB cDNA libraries. TCRdb re-called the 5' RACE reads and catalogs CDR3 proteins one per entry, DNA excluded. The table lists some 7,600 distinct CDR3 sequences. Comments on this clonotype: Its antigen is undetermined.

Points from the study as a whole: Each naive subset displayed comparably high diversity, whereas memory CD8+ cells displayed much lower diversity. For CXCR3-positive naive cells, TRB CDR3s were more hydrophobic than those of CXCR3-negative naive cells. Memory cells differed in TRBV-TRBJ usage, but naive CXCR3-negative and CXCR3-positive cells had similar usage.

Investigators sorted each CD8+ T cell subset in triplicate, taking 300,000 cells each time. CD45RO-CCR7+CD27+CD95- defined naive CD8+ T cells. The sequenced sample was naive CXCR3+ CD8+ T cells from blood. Subset meaning: CD45RO-CCR7+CD27+CD95- naive CD8+ T cells expressing CXCR3 (TNR3+). This chain links TRBV6-5 with TRBJ2-5; absent DNA, TCRdb's TRBD1 call cannot be checked. This clonotype was obtained from a human donor in good health. Some clones in this sample may be carry-over from other donors' samples. The CDR3 region is CASSSLTGVETQYF.